This TCR beta chain comes out of a study of radiation and T cells in renal cell carcinoma. Overall study findings and caveats: No pretreatment tumor biopsies were available for baseline clonotypes.

The V end was cut by 5 bases, the J end by 4 bases, with 10 bases between. The CDR3 covers 13 residues. The germline gives CDR1 SGHNT, CDR2 YENEEA. Stated time point: baseline pretreatment blood. Treatment indicated: 15 Gy SBRT to primary tumor, nephrectomy 4 weeks later. A note on this clone: Antigen: not known.

The protocol was immunoSEQ multiplex PCR, while the TCRdb copy is restricted to in-frame clones and leaves out a portion. Here the sample spans 130,000 to 150,000 clones, about 85% being singletons. This sample comprised blood, obtained from a patient whose treatment included radiotherapy and nephrectomy. The chain combines TRBV11-3 with TRBJ2-3; no firm D call. This receptor was obtained from a woman aged 70-85 years with renal cell carcinoma. DNA for the CDR3: TGTGCCAGCAGCCCCTCGGTTGCAGATACGCAGTATTTT. Translation: CASSPSVADTQYF.